These 7 T cell receptor beta chains were sequenced from one sample in a study of T cell repertoires in cytomegalovirus infection. No antigen has been assigned to these receptors. In TCRdb, the reads were re-called with MiXCR into one record per CDR3 protein. The repertoire holds about 27,000 distinct CDR3 sequences, with around 20% as singletons. The material was CD8+ T cells from cultured PBMCs, obtained from culture after CMV antigen stimulation. The receptors originated from a human donor in good health (CMV status not recorded). Some clones in this sample may be carry-over from other donors' samples.

The chain uses TRBV7-2 and TRBJ2-1; 13 nucleotides match TRBD2. The J segment lost 10 bases and the V segment lost 5 bases, leaving 8 bases of the junction unmatched. The CDR3 length is 15 residues. Germline V gene data show CDR1 as SGHTA and CDR2 as FQGNSA. The CDR3 region is CASSPTSGGEPEQFF. The CDR3, as DNA: TGTGCCAGCAGCCCAACTAGCGGGGGGGAACCGGAGCAGTTCTTC. Combining the CDR3 with reference TRBV7-2 and TRBJ2-1 gives the whole variable domain GAGVSQSPSNKVTEKGKDVELRCDPISGHTALYWYRQSLGQGLEFLIYFQGNSAPDKSGLPSDRFSAERTGGSVSTLTIQRTQQEDSAVYLCASSPTSGGEPEQFFGPGTRLTVL.

This clonotype was recorded a few times. The J gene is TRBJ2-3, the V gene TRBV6-1; maybe TRBD1 (5 bases). This CDR3 comprises 15 residues. V shed 6 bases and J shed 3 bases, with 16 bases lying between them. CDR1 and CDR2 from the germline V gene are MNHNS and SASEGT. The CDR3 DNA reads as TGTGCCAGCAGGTTCAGGGTGAAGGAGACAGATACGCAGTATTTT. Translating gives CASRFRVKETDTQYF.

This clonotype has a handful of counts. This chain joins TRBV6-1 and TRBJ1-1, with 8 bases that match TRBD1. Germline V gene lookup returns CDR1 MNHNS and CDR2 SASEGT. Trimming cost V 2 bases and J 0 bases; bases outside gene matches: 5. This CDR3 has 16 residues. CDR3 residues: CASSEYRGDMNTEAFF. As DNA, the CDR3 is TGTGCCAGCAGTGAATACAGGGGGGACATGAACACTGAAGCTTTCTTT.

This chain joins TRBV6-1 and TRBJ2-5, with TRBD2 identical over 11 bases. The trim removed 8 bases at V and 2 bases at J, leaving 4 bases unmatched. The CDR3 consists of 14 residues. Looked up from germline, CDR1 is MNHNS and CDR2 is SASEGT. CDR3 nucleotide sequence: TGTGCCAGCGAAACTAGCGGGGGACAAGAGACCCAGTACTTC. Translated, it gives CASETSGGQETQYF.

This clonotype occurred a few times. V usage is TRBV7-8 and J usage is TRBJ1-1; 10 bases agree with TRBD1. The J segment lost 5 bases and the V segment lost 4 bases, leaving 7 bases of the junction unmatched. Germline V gene lookup returns CDR1 SGHVS and CDR2 FQNEAQ. The CDR3 covers 15 residues. This chain's CDR3 is CASSSTTGGVTEAFF. In DNA, the CDR3 is TGTGCCAGCAGCTCCACGACAGGGGGCGTGACTGAAGCTTTCTTT.

This chain connects TRBV28 to TRBJ2-3; 12 bases match TRBD1. CDR1 and CDR2 (germline): MDHEN, SYDVKM. The CDR3 has 16 residues. With 6 bases clipped from V and 8 bases from J, the junction kept 12 bases outside the gene matches. The CDR3 DNA sequence: TGTGCCAGCAGCCCCAGGGGACAGGGGGCGCGGGGTACGCAGTATTTT. Amino acid sequence: CASSPRGQGARGTQYF.

The genes are TRBV12-3 or TRBV12-4 and TRBJ2-5, with TRBD2 matching 10 bases. V lost 5 bases to trimming and J lost 5 bases; unmatched junction nucleotides: 8. The CDR3 loop spans 15 amino acids. The DNA for the CDR3 is TGTGCCAGCAGTCCCAGCGGGGGGGCGAAGGAGACCCAGTACTTC. Encoded protein: CASSPSGGAKETQYF.